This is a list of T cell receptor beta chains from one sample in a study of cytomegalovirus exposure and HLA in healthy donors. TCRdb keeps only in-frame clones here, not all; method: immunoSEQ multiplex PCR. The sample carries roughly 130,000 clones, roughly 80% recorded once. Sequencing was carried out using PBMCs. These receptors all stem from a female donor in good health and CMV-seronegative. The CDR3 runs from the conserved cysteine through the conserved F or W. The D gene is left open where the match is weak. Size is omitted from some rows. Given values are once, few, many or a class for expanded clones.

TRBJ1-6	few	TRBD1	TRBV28	CASSLAYRGNYNSPLHF	TGTGCCAGCAGTTTAGCTTACAGGGGGAACTATAATTCACCCCTCCACTTT
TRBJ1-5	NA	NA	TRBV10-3	CAIRGGNQPQHF	TGTGCCATCAGGGGCGGGAATCAGCCCCAGCATTTT
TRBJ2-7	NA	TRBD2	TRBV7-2	CASSGLAGGPYEQYF	TGTGCCAGCAGCGGCCTAGCGGGGGGTCCCTACGAGCAGTACTTC
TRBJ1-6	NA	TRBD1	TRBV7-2	CASSLDRVNSPLHF	TGTGCCAGCAGCCTCGACAGGGTAAATTCACCCCTCCACTTT
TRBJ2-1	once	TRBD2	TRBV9	CASSARIAGAFNEQFF	TGTGCCAGCAGCGCACGAATAGCGGGAGCGTTCAATGAGCAGTTCTTC
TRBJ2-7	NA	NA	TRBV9	CASSPWWQMDEQYF	TGTGCCAGCAGCCCCTGGTGGCAGATGGACGAGCAGTACTTC
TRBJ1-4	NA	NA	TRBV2	CASSFQTLNEKLFF	TGTGCCAGCAGTTTTCAGACTCTTAATGAAAAACTGTTTTTT
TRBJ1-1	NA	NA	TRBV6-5	CASSYSGGPEAFF	TGTGCCAGCAGTTACTCGGGGGGACCTGAAGCTTTCTTT
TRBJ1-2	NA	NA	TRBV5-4	CASSLQGNYGYTF	TGTGCCAGCAGCTTGCAGGGGAACTATGGCTACACCTTC
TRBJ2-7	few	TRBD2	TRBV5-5	CASSRSGRTAYEQYF	TGTGCCAGCAGCCGTAGCGGGAGGACCGCCTACGAGCAGTACTTC
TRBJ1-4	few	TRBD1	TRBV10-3	CAISESTGLNEKLFF	TGTGCCATCAGTGAGTCGACAGGGCTTAATGAAAAACTGTTTTTT
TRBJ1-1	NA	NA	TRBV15	CATSRGGGFIATEAFF	TGTGCCACCAGCAGAGGCGGGGGCTTCATAGCCACTGAAGCTTTCTTT
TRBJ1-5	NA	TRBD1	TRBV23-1	CASIRTGGGLGNQPQHF	TGCGCCAGCATCCGGACAGGGGGCGGGTTGGGCAATCAGCCCCAGCATTTT
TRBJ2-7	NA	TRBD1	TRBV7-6	CASSIGTGVGEQYF	TGTGCCAGCAGCATCGGGACAGGGGTAGGGGAGCAGTACTTC
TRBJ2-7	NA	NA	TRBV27	CASSPQGHSYEQYF	TGTGCCAGCAGCCCTCAGGGACACTCTTACGAGCAGTACTTC
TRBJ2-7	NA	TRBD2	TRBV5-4	CASSQGLAGDYEQYF	TGTGCCAGCAGCCAGGGATTAGCGGGAGATTACGAGCAGTACTTC
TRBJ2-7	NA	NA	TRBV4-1	CASSSLGPYEQYF	TGCGCCAGCAGCTCTCTTGGCCCCTACGAGCAGTACTTC
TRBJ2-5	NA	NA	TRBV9	CASSATGREETQYF	TGTGCCAGCAGCGCGACGGGAAGGGAGGAGACCCAGTACTTC
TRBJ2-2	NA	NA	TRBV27	CASSRRVPGELFF	TGTGCCAGCAGCCGGAGGGTGCCAGGGGAGCTGTTTTTT
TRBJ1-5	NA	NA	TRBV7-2	CASSRTGSNQPQHF	TGTGCCAGCAGCCGCACAGGATCCAATCAGCCCCAGCATTTT
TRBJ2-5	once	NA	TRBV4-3	CASSIPTSSQETQYF	TGCGCCAGCAGCATCCCCACTAGCAGCCAAGAGACCCAGTACTTC
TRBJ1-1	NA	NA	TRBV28	CASSRGRGEAFF	TGTGCCAGCAGCAGGGGACGAGGTGAAGCTTTCTTT
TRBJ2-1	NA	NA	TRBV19	CASSITGNSYNEQFF	TGTGCCAGTAGTATAACAGGGAACTCCTACAATGAGCAGTTCTTC
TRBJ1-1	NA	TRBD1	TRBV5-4	CASSNPGTGVGDTEAFF	TGTGCCAGCAGCAACCCCGGGACAGGGGTAGGTGACACTGAAGCTTTCTTT
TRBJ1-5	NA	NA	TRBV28	CASSPTGFRDNQPQHF	TGTGCCAGCAGTCCGACAGGTTTTAGGGACAATCAGCCCCAGCATTTT
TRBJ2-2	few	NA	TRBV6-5	CASRTSQSTGELFF	TGTGCCAGCCGGACTTCACAGAGCACCGGGGAGCTGTTTTTT
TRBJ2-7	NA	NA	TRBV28	CASRLMLRRPYEQYF	TGTGCCAGCAGACTGATGTTGCGCAGGCCTTACGAGCAGTACTTC
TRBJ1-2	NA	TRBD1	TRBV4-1	CASSYQGAARKVYGYTF	TGCGCCAGCAGCTATCAGGGGGCTGCTCGTAAAGTTTATGGCTACACCTTC
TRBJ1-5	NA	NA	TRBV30	CAWSLRGNGQPQHF	TGTGCCTGGAGTCTTCGGGGGAATGGCCAGCCCCAGCATTTT
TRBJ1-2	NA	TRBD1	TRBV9	CASSSPGQGSVGYTF	TGTGCCAGCAGCTCGCCGGGACAGGGGTCTGTTGGCTACACCTTC
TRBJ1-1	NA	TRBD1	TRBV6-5	CASQTHRGGSEAFF	TGTGCCAGCCAAACACACAGGGGAGGAAGTGAAGCTTTCTTT
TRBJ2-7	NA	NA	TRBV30	CAWSQGLPYEQYF	TGTGCCTGGAGTCAAGGACTACCCTACGAGCAGTACTTC
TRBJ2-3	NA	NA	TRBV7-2	CASSLDGGSTDTQYF	TGTGCCAGCAGCTTAGATGGCGGGTCCACAGATACGCAGTATTTT
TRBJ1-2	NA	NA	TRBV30	CAWGGPGPYGYTF	TGTGCCTGGGGGGGCCCGGGACCCTATGGCTACACCTTC
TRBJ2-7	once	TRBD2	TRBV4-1	CASSQTTSGKVGEQYF	TGCGCCAGCAGCCAAACCACTAGCGGGAAAGTAGGCGAGCAGTACTTC
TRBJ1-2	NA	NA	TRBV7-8	CASSLAGVNYGYTF	TGTGCCAGCAGCTTAGCAGGAGTCAACTATGGCTACACCTTC
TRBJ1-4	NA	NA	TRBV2	CASSESRGYNEKLFF	TGTGCCAGCAGTGAATCTCGGGGGTATAATGAAAAACTGTTTTTT
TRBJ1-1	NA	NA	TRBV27	CASSQQGNTEAFF	TGTGCCAGCAGCCAACAGGGTAACACTGAAGCTTTCTTT
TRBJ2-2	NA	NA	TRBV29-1	CSLSLSGELFF	TGCAGCTTATCGTTGTCCGGGGAGCTGTTTTTT
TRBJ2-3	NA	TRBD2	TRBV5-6	CASSGDRAGLAATDTQYF	TGTGCCAGCAGCGGGGACAGGGCGGGACTAGCGGCCACAGATACGCAGTATTTT
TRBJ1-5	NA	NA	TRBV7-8	CASSQQPDQPQHF	TGTGCCAGCAGCCAACAACCTGATCAGCCCCAGCATTTT
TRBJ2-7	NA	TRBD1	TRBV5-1	CASSADRGRYEQYF	TGCGCCAGCAGCGCGGACAGGGGGCGTTACGAGCAGTACTTC